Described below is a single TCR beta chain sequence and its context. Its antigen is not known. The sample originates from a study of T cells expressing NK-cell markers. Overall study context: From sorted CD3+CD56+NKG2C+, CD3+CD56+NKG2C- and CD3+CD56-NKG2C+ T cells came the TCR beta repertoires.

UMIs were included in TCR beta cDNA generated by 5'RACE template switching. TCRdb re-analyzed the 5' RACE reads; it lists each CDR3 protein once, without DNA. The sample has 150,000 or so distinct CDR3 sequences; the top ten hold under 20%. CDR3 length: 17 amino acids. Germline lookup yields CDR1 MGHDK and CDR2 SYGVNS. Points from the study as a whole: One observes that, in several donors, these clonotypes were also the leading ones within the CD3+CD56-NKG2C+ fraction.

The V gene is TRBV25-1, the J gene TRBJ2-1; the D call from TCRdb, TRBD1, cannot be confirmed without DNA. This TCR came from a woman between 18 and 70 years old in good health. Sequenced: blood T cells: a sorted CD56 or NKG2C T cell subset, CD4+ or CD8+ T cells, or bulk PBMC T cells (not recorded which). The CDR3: CASSESRRGYLMDEQFF.